This TCR beta chain was recorded in a study of blood T cell repertoires in COVID-19. Study-wide background: Some COVID-19 samples were acute and others convalescent; all came from the United States, Italy and Spain. PBMCs, B-cell-depleted T cells, or T cells were the source of the cDNA or gDNA that made up the material.

There are 15 residues in the CDR3. Trimming at V came to 3 bases and at J to 4 bases, leaving 1 base not matched to a gene. Germline loops: CDR1 SGHAT, CDR2 FQNNGV. Per the authors' pipeline: Amplification with reference gene primers provided the estimates of nucleated cell counts. TCRdb keeps only in-frame clones here, not all; method: immunoSEQ multiplex PCR. D and trimming come from the DNA, and the V and J calls and clone size come from that table. The sample holds roughly 100,000 clones; about four fifths are singletons and the top ten take more than 10%. The V and J genes are TRBV11-2 and TRBJ2-1, with 12 bases aligning to TRBD2. Sequenced sample: peripheral blood. This clonotype originated in a human donor in a cohort sampled during active COVID-19. CDR3 sequence: CASSFGLAGYNEQFF. The CDR3 DNA sequence: TGTGCCAGCAGCTTCGGACTAGCGGGATACAATGAGCAGTTCTTC. The whole variable domain, remainder taken from reference TRBV11-2 and TRBJ2-1, is EAGVAQSPRYKIIEKRQSVAFWCNPISGHATLYWYQQILGQGPKLLIQFQNNGVVDDSQLPKDRFSAERLKGVDSTLKIQPAKLEDSAVYLCASSFGLAGYNEQFFGPGTRLTVL.